The rows below give T cell receptor beta chains drawn from one sample of a study of blood T cell repertoires in COVID-19. Sequenced by immunoSEQ multiplex PCR; TCRdb stores in-frame clones only, minus some. The sample consists of about 300,000 clones, 86% of them appearing once. Sequenced: PBMCs or T cells enriched from blood (not recorded which). All receptors derive from a young man who had recovered from COVID-19. Both conserved end residues are part of each CDR3. The D gene is left open where the match is weak. Clone size is given for some rows only: seen once, a few or many times, or a class if the clone is expanded.

size	D	V	length	J	CDR3	DNA
-	-	TRBV7-9	11	TRBJ2-2	CASSLDRELFF	TGTGCCAGCAGCTTAGACAGGGAGCTGTTTTTT
-	-	TRBV14	17	TRBJ2-1	CASSHSERRRPYNEQFF	TGTGCCAGCAGCCATTCTGAGCGGAGGAGGCCCTACAATGAGCAGTTCTTC
-	TRBD2	TRBV2	14	TRBJ2-1	CAGLGLADDNEQFF	TGTGCCGGCTTGGGACTAGCGGATGACAATGAGCAGTTCTTC
-	TRBD1	TRBV28	13	TRBJ2-4	CATKGQGENIQYF	TGTGCCACCAAAGGACAGGGGGAGAACATTCAGTACTTC
-	TRBD1	TRBV12-5	13	TRBJ1-1	CASGFDRATEAFF	TGTGCTAGTGGTTTTGACAGGGCCACTGAAGCTTTCTTT
-	-	TRBV28	14	TRBJ1-1	CASSLFSPSGEAFF	TGTGCCAGCAGTTTATTCAGCCCGAGCGGTGAAGCTTTCTTT
-	-	TRBV11-2	15	TRBJ1-6	CASTKELQGYSPLHF	TGTGCCAGCACCAAAGAACTACAGGGATATTCACCCCTCCACTTT
-	TRBD1	TRBV5-1	16	TRBJ2-7	CASSPLGQGLTYEQYF	TGCGCCAGCAGTCCTCTCGGACAGGGTTTAACGTACGAGCAGTACTTC
-	-	TRBV4-1	12	TRBJ2-5	CASSPTRGTQYF	TGCGCCAGCAGCCCGACCAGGGGGACCCAGTACTTC
once	-	TRBV30	13	TRBJ1-3	CAWSVASGNTIYF	TGTGCCTGGAGTGTAGCCTCTGGAAACACCATATATTTT
-	TRBD2	TRBV13	15	TRBJ2-7	CASSFRTSGRDEQYF	TGTGCCAGCAGCTTTCGGACTAGCGGGAGGGATGAGCAGTACTTC
-	TRBD2	TRBV2	17	TRBJ2-7	CASRQSPSGGITYEQYF	TGTGCCAGCAGACAGTCCCCTAGCGGGGGTATCACCTACGAGCAGTACTTC